These 10 T cell receptor beta chains came from one sample sequenced in a study of shared clonotypes between healthy human individuals. Profiled with immunoSEQ multiplex PCR; TCRdb holds only in-frame clones, not every one. The table lists about 1 million clones, approximately 76% of them singletons. The sample consisted of memory CD4+ T cells sorted from blood. Subset described: CD45RA-negative fraction. All receptors derive from a man younger than 35 in good health.

On this clone itself: Germline and junction disagree at one end, which may indicate a read error. The chain recombines TRBV7-6 with TRBJ1-4; weak D call: TRBD1 (5 bases). CDR3 length: 14 amino acids. Germline V gene lookup returns CDR1 SGHVS and CDR2 FNYEAQ. The CDR3 region is CATSPGGGNEKLFF. The DNA for the CDR3 is TGTGCCACCAGCCCTGGGGGGGGAAATGAAAAACTGTTTTTT. The whole variable domain, filled in from reference TRBV7-6 and TRBJ1-4, reads GAGVSQSPRYKVTKRGQDVALRCDPISGHVSLYWYRQALGQGPEFLTYFNYEAQQDKSGLPNDRFSAERPEGSISTLTIQRTEQRDSAMYRCATSPGGGNEKLFFGSGTQLSVL.

The chain carries TRBV30 and TRBJ2-5; D remains unclear. The CDR3 spans 12 residues. V dropped 2 bases and J dropped 5 bases, with 9 bases sitting between them. CDR1 is GTSNPN and CDR2 is SVGIG in the germline V gene (reference sequence). CDR3 nucleotide sequence: TGTGCCTGGAGTACTGTCACGGAGACCCAGTACTTC. As protein: CAWSTVTETQYF.

The count of this clone is one. The junction departs from the called germline gene at one end, perhaps through a read error. For the CDR3, the DNA is TGTGCCAGCAGAGAAGGGCGGAGCTCCTACAATGAGCAGTTCTTC. As protein: CASREGRSSYNEQFF. This chain connects TRBV6-1 to TRBJ2-1, with D unresolved. The CDR3 extends over 15 amino acids. Looked up from germline, CDR1 is MNHNS and CDR2 is SASEGT.

This clone has just one count. The rearrangement links TRBV2 to TRBJ2-3; 8 bases line up with TRBD2. The germline CDR1 and CDR2 sequences are SNHLY and FYNNEI. The length of the CDR3 is 19 residues. V lost 8 bases, J lost 0 bases, and 19 bases stayed unmatched. The CDR3 loop is CASPRPIAGRSASTDTQYF. CDR3 DNA: TGTGCCAGCCCCCGGCCCATAGCGGGAAGGAGTGCGAGCACAGATACGCAGTATTTT.

Notes on this clone: Other DNA sequences in the sample encode the same CDR3. The chain has TRBV27 and TRBJ2-7; 11 positions agree with TRBD1. The V gene's germline CDR1 is MNHEY and CDR2 SMNVEV (reference sequence). V trimming: 4 bases; J trimming: 3 bases; junction bases outside the gene matches: 8. This CDR3 is 16 amino acids long. The CDR3 loop reads CASSSPAGTGGYEQYF. The CDR3 DNA is TGTGCCAGCAGTTCCCCCGCCGGGACAGGGGGCTACGAGCAGTACTTC.

The V gene is TRBV9, the J gene TRBJ2-2; maybe TRBD2 (6 bases). Germline loops: CDR1 SGDLS, CDR2 YYNGEE. V dropped 2 bases and J dropped 7 bases, with 15 bases sitting between them. The CDR3 has 15 amino acids. The CDR3 DNA is TGTGCCAGCAGCGTCCGCGACGGGAGCAACGGGGAGCTGTTTTTT. It translates to CASSVRDGSNGELFF.

A word on this clone: Other DNA variants within this sample encode the same CDR3. The CDR3 DNA reads TGTGCCAGCACCGGCTCCTACGAGCAGTACTTC. It translates to CASTGSYEQYF. The chain uses TRBV2 and TRBJ2-7; D gene unclear. This CDR3 has 11 amino acids. Germline V gene lookup returns CDR1 SNHLY and CDR2 FYNNEI. Between the trimmed V and J ends, which lost 7 bases and 0 bases, there was a span of 4 bases.

The J gene is TRBJ2-1, the V gene TRBV4-1; possibly TRBD2 for D (6 bases). Trimming left V 5 bases short and J 0 bases short, with 14 bases between. This CDR3 spans 16 amino acids. CDR1 and CDR2 (germline): MGHRA, YSYEKL. CDR3 sequence: CASSVAGLSSYNEQFF. The CDR3 nucleotides are TGCGCCAGCAGCGTCGCGGGACTGAGCTCCTACAATGAGCAGTTCTTC.

The rearrangement joins TRBV29-1 to TRBJ1-1; possible D gene TRBD1, 6 bases. Germline V CDR1 and CDR2: SQVTM, ANQGSEA. Trimming removed 5 bases at V and 4 bases at J, with 11 bases between. This CDR3 spans 12 amino acids. The CDR3 loop is CSVIRDITEAFF. CDR3 in DNA: TGCAGCGTTATTCGGGACATCACTGAAGCTTTCTTT.

This CDR3 reads CASSFPGQAINEQFF. Here the CDR3 DNA reads TGTGCCAGCAGTTTCCCCGGACAGGCCATCAATGAGCAGTTCTTC. The chain has TRBV28 and TRBJ2-1; 7 nucleotides match TRBD1. CDR1 is MDHEN, CDR2 SYDVKM, per germline. The V and J ends lost 3 bases and 6 bases, in that order; junction bases with no gene match: 8. CDR3 length equals 15 residues. Full variable domain (outside the CDR3, taken from reference TRBV28 and TRBJ2-1): DVKVTQSSRYLVKRTGEKVFLECVQDMDHENMFWYRQDPGLGLRLIYFSYDVKMKEKGDIPEGYSVSREKKERFSLILESASTNQTSMYLCASSFPGQAINEQFFGPGTRLTVL.